The clone carrying this TCR beta chain has just a few counts. Its specificity is not known. TCRdb re-called the 5' RACE reads through MiXCR, storing one row per CDR3 protein. The repertoire includes roughly 540,000 distinct CDR3 sequences, 22% of them detected once, and about 0.99% sits in the top ten. This entry is derived from a study of identical twins. Notes on the study in general: The study reached conclusions through statistical analysis that was cross-sectional, not following the same donors. In cord blood, abundant beta clonotypes had fewer insertions; memory showed no trend. An excess of low generation probability was shown by twin-shared out-of-frame alpha sequences.

V was trimmed by 3 bases and J by 11 bases, leaving 19 bases between them. CDR1 is DFQATT and CDR2 is SNEGSKA in the germline V gene (reference sequence). The CDR3 is 13 amino acids. This same sample was also taken into another study, of T cells expressing NK-cell markers.

The sequence derives from a woman between 18 and 29 years old in good health. The chain is built from TRBV20-1 and TRBJ1-1, with a possible D match to TRBD1 (6 bases). The sequenced sample was CD4+ T cells sorted from blood. As DNA, the CDR3 is TGCAGTGCTAGGTTCAAGACAGGAGAGGGGGCTTTCTTT. Translation gives CSARFKTGEGAFF.